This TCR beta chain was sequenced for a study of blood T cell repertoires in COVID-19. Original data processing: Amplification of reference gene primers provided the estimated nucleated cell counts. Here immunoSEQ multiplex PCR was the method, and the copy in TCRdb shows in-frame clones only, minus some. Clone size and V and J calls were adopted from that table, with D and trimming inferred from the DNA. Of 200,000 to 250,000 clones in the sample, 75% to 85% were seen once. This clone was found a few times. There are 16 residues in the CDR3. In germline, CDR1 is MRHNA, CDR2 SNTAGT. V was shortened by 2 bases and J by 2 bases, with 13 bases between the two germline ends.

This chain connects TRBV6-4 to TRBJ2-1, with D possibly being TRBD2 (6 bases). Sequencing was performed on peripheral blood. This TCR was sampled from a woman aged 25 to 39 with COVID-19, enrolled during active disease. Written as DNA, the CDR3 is TGTGCCAGCAGTGACGGGCCCGCGGGACCCTACAATGAGCAGTTCTTC. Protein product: CASSDGPAGPYNEQFF.